Below, 20 T cell receptor beta chains from the same sample are listed, as sequenced in a study of cytomegalovirus exposure and HLA in healthy donors. The PCR employed 60 Vbeta primers together with 13 Jbeta primers. The repertoire was sequenced with immunoSEQ multiplex PCR; TCRdb's copy has only in-frame clones and lacks some. The top ten hold 1% of the sample, which has roughly 180,000 clones, roughly 85% seen once. Sequencing was done on a sample of PBMCs. These receptors were collected from a boy under 10 years old in good health and CMV-seronegative.

The V call is TRBV15, the J call TRBJ2-7; 13 bases are shared with TRBD2. This CDR3 is built from 15 residues. With V trimmed by 5 bases and J by 5 bases, 6 bases remained unmatched. Germline values: CDR1 LNHNV, CDR2 YYDKDF (reference sequence). CDR3 in amino acids: CATSLGGTSGNEQYF. The CDR3, as DNA: TGTGCCACCAGCCTAGGGGGGACTAGCGGGAACGAGCAGTACTTC.

V and J are TRBV5-5 and TRBJ2-5; TRBD2 matches at 12 bases. With V trimmed by 4 bases and J by 4 bases, 8 bases remained unmatched. CDR1 is SGHKS and CDR2 is YYEKEE in the germline V gene (reference sequence). The CDR3 runs 16 residues. The CDR3 here is CASSVRLAGARETQYF. The CDR3 region has the DNA TGTGCCAGCAGCGTAAGACTAGCGGGAGCGAGAGAGACCCAGTACTTC.

This clone occurred once. The rearrangement uses TRBV5-4 and TRBJ2-5, with 7 bases matching TRBD1. The germline CDR1 and CDR2 sequences are SGHNT and YYREEE (reference sequence). The CDR3 runs 16 residues. V gave up 4 bases and J gave up 4 bases; unmatched junction bases: 13. CDR3 bases: TGTGCCAGCAGCGCCCGACAGGGTGGCATCGGAGAGACCCAGTACTTC. Protein sequence: CASSARQGGIGETQYF.

This sequence joins TRBV28 and TRBJ2-7, with 10 bases matching TRBD1. The CDR3 covers 14 residues. J gave up 4 bases and V 6 bases, and 6 bases lay outside the gene matches. Germline V gene sequence: CDR1 MDHEN, CDR2 SYDVKM. DNA for the CDR3: TGTGCCAGCAGCCTCCGGGACAGGGGTTACGAGCAGTACTTC. Its protein is CASSLRDRGYEQYF.

The chain uses TRBV19 and TRBJ1-2; TRBD1 is a possible D gene (6 bases). The V gene lost 7 bases and the J gene lost 2 bases, with 26 bases spanning the gap. Looked up from germline, CDR1 is LNHDA and CDR2 is SQIVND (reference sequence). The CDR3 contains 18 residues. This CDR3 is CASTHRGDRSSSNYGYTF. CDR3 DNA sequence: TGTGCCAGTACCCATCGAGGAGACAGGAGTTCCTCGAACTATGGCTACACCTTC.

The V call is TRBV4-1, the J call TRBJ1-4; 7 bases align to TRBD1. This CDR3 spans 18 amino acids. Trimming took 2 bases from V and 0 from J; bases not matched to a gene: 9. The germline gives CDR1 MGHRA, CDR2 YSYEKL. The chain's CDR3 is CASSQPGGVFATNEKLFF. CDR3 DNA sequence: TGCGCCAGCAGCCAACCAGGGGGTGTGTTTGCAACTAATGAAAAACTGTTTTTT.

The chain couples TRBV15 to TRBJ2-7; a possible D gene is TRBD1 (5 bases). In germline, CDR1 is LNHNV, CDR2 YYDKDF (reference sequence). The CDR3 runs to 14 residues. V lost 0 bases, J lost 7 bases, and 13 bases lay in between. The CDR3 DNA reads as TGTGCCACCAGCAGAGAAACAGGAATCGGAGAGCAGTACGTC. Amino acids: CATSRETGIGEQYV.

This clone was seen once. The V and J genes are TRBV28 and TRBJ2-4, with 10 bases identical to TRBD2. V shed 3 bases and J 5 bases; nucleotides not matched to a gene: 13. This CDR3 comprises 18 residues. CDR1 is MDHEN, CDR2 SYDVKM, per germline. The CDR3 reads CASSFLLAGGTSQNIQYF. The CDR3 nucleotides read TGTGCCAGCAGTTTCCTATTAGCGGGGGGCACCTCCCAAAACATTCAGTACTTC.

The rearrangement links TRBV5-1 to TRBJ1-5; a possible D gene is TRBD1 (5 bases). The V end was cut by 0 bases, the J end by 7 bases, with 8 bases between. This CDR3 spans 13 amino acids. Germline CDR1 reads SGHRS; CDR2 reads YFSETQ. CDR3 loop: CASSLGGAQPQHF. The CDR3 DNA follows: TGCGCCAGCAGCTTGGGGGGCGCACAGCCCCAGCATTTT.

The chain has TRBV6-4 and TRBJ2-6; D not resolved. The V gene's germline CDR1 is MRHNA and CDR2 SNTAGT. The V gene lost 0 bases and the J gene lost 1 base, with 10 bases spanning the gap. This CDR3 has 17 amino acids. CDR3 nucleotide sequence: TGTGCCAGCAGTGACTCCTCTGGGCCATCTGGGGCCAACGTCCTGACTTTC. Translating it yields CASSDSSGPSGANVLTF.

V usage is TRBV18 and J usage is TRBJ2-1; 12 nucleotides line up with TRBD2. The trim removed 3 bases at V and 1 base at J, leaving 7 bases unmatched. The CDR3 sequence is 18 residues long. Germline V CDR1 and CDR2: KGHSH, LQKENI. The CDR3 nucleotides read TGTGCCAGCTCACCGCTAGCGGGGGGGACTCCGTCCTACAATGAGCAGTTCTTC. This sequence encodes CASSPLAGGTPSYNEQFF.

The V and J genes are TRBV7-9 and TRBJ2-2; perhaps TRBD2 as D (5 bases). The V gene's germline CDR1 is SEHNR and CDR2 FQNEAQ (reference sequence). Trimming shortened V by 3 bases and J by 4 bases, and 6 bases separated the two germline ends. This CDR3 contains 13 residues. CDR3 sequence reads: CASSFGLTGELFF. Written as DNA, the CDR3 is TGTGCCAGCAGCTTCGGACTCACCGGGGAGCTGTTTTTT.

V usage is TRBV11-2 and J usage is TRBJ1-1; D possibly corresponds to TRBD1 (6 bases). The germline V gene encodes CDR1 SGHAT and CDR2 FQNNGV. CDR3 size: 14 residues. V was trimmed by 5 bases and J by 1 base, leaving 11 bases between them. The CDR3, as DNA: TGTGCCAGCAGCCCACAGGGACCGAACACTGAAGCTTTCTTT. Encoded protein: CASSPQGPNTEAFF.

This sequence joins TRBV19 and TRBJ1-1; 7 bases are a match to TRBD1. V shed 2 bases, J shed 6 bases, and the junction held 12 bases outside the gene matches. Germline values: CDR1 LNHDA, CDR2 SQIVND (reference sequence). The CDR3 is made up of 16 amino acids. CDR3 nucleotide sequence: TGTGCCAGTAGTATAACCCTGACAGGGTGGGCCGCTGAAGCTTTCTTT. It yields the protein CASSITLTGWAAEAFF.

This clone was recorded a few times. The junction does not match germline at one end; this may be a read error. The chain carries TRBV28 and TRBJ1-4, with 7 bases aligning to TRBD1. Per the germline V gene, CDR1 is MDHEN and CDR2 is SYDVKM. The CDR3 length is 12 residues. CDR3 sequence: CASSLEGAPGIF. The CDR3, as DNA: TGTGCCAGCAGTTTAGAGGGGGCGCCGGGGATTTTT. Full variable domain (rest looked up from reference TRBV28 and TRBJ1-4): DVKVTQSSRYLVKRTGEKVFLECVQDMDHENMFWYRQDPGLGLRLIYFSYDVKMKEKGDIPEGYSVSREKKERFSLILESASTNQTSMYLCASSLEGAPGIFGSGTQLSVL.

This clone was counted a single time. V gene TRBV7-2 combines with J gene TRBJ1-4; D might be TRBD1 (5 bases). The CDR3 spans 16 residues. V dropped 4 bases and J dropped 8 bases, with 20 bases sitting between them. Germline V gives CDR1 SGHTA, CDR2 FQGNSA. CDR3 amino acids: CASSSGTVKTREKLFF. The CDR3, as DNA: TGTGCCAGCAGCTCCGGGACTGTCAAGACGCGGGAAAAACTGTTTTTT.

In the case of this clone: A junction end diverges from the germline sequence, so it may reflect a read error. The chain links TRBV6-5 to TRBJ1-5; the D gene is possibly TRBD1 (6 bases). Germline V gene sequence: CDR1 MNHEY, CDR2 SVGAGI. This CDR3 is 14 amino acids long. The CDR3, as DNA: TGTGCCAGCAGTTACGCCAGGGGCAAGCAGCCCCAGCATTTT. Translation gives CASSYARGKQPQHF.

In this sample, this clone turned up once. The rearrangement links TRBV5-1 to TRBJ2-1, with 10 bases matching TRBD2. This CDR3 is 15 amino acids long. V gave up 4 bases and J gave up 9 bases; unmatched junction bases: 10. The V gene's germline CDR1 is SGHRS and CDR2 YFSETQ. CDR3: CASSRVGTSVGEQFF. Here the CDR3 DNA reads TGCGCCAGCAGCAGAGTTGGGACTAGCGTGGGTGAGCAGTTCTTC. Drawing the rest from reference TRBV5-1 and TRBJ2-1, the complete variable domain is KAGVTQTPRYLIKTRGQQVTLSCSPISGHRSVSWYQQTPGQGLQFLFEYFSETQRNKGNFPGRFSGRQFSNSRSEMNVSTLELGDSALYLCASSRVGTSVGEQFFGPGTRLTVL.

The V gene is TRBV27, the J gene TRBJ2-1; D is perhaps TRBD1 (7 bases). V shed 8 bases and J shed 7 bases, with 15 bases lying between them. CDR3 length: 13 amino acids. Germline V CDR1 and CDR2: MNHEY, SMNVEV (reference sequence). CDR3 in DNA: TGTGCCAGCCCCCAGGGGGGTGAAAATGAGCAGTTCTTC. Amino acid sequence: CASPQGGENEQFF.

The chain joins TRBV2 to TRBJ1-5; D is perhaps TRBD1 (5 bases). The CDR3 spans 16 residues. The germline V gene has CDR1 SNHLY and CDR2 FYNNEI. With 4 bases removed from V and 4 bases from J, the gap between germline ends came to 17 bases. For the CDR3, the DNA is TGTGCCAGCAGTGGGCTCTCGTGGGGGGGGAATCAGCCCCAGCATTTT. Protein: CASSGLSWGGNQPQHF.